The clone carrying this T cell receptor beta chain was observed once. Libraries were prepared by immunoSEQ multiplex PCR; TCRdb keeps only in-frame clonotypes and omits some of them. Here the sample spans 120,000 or so clones, 65% to 90% being singletons. CDR3 length: 12 amino acids. Germline V CDR1 and CDR2: MNHEY, SVGAGI. Trimming cost V 6 bases and J 2 bases, with 7 bases left between them. The data stem from a study of blood T cell repertoires in COVID-19. The sequence was collected from an elderly man with active or convalescent COVID-19. The sequenced sample was peripheral blood. The V and J genes are TRBV6-5 and TRBJ1-1; D not resolved. CDR3 in amino acids: CASREINTEAFF. The CDR3 DNA follows: TGTGCCAGCAGAGAGATTAACACTGAAGCTTTCTTT.